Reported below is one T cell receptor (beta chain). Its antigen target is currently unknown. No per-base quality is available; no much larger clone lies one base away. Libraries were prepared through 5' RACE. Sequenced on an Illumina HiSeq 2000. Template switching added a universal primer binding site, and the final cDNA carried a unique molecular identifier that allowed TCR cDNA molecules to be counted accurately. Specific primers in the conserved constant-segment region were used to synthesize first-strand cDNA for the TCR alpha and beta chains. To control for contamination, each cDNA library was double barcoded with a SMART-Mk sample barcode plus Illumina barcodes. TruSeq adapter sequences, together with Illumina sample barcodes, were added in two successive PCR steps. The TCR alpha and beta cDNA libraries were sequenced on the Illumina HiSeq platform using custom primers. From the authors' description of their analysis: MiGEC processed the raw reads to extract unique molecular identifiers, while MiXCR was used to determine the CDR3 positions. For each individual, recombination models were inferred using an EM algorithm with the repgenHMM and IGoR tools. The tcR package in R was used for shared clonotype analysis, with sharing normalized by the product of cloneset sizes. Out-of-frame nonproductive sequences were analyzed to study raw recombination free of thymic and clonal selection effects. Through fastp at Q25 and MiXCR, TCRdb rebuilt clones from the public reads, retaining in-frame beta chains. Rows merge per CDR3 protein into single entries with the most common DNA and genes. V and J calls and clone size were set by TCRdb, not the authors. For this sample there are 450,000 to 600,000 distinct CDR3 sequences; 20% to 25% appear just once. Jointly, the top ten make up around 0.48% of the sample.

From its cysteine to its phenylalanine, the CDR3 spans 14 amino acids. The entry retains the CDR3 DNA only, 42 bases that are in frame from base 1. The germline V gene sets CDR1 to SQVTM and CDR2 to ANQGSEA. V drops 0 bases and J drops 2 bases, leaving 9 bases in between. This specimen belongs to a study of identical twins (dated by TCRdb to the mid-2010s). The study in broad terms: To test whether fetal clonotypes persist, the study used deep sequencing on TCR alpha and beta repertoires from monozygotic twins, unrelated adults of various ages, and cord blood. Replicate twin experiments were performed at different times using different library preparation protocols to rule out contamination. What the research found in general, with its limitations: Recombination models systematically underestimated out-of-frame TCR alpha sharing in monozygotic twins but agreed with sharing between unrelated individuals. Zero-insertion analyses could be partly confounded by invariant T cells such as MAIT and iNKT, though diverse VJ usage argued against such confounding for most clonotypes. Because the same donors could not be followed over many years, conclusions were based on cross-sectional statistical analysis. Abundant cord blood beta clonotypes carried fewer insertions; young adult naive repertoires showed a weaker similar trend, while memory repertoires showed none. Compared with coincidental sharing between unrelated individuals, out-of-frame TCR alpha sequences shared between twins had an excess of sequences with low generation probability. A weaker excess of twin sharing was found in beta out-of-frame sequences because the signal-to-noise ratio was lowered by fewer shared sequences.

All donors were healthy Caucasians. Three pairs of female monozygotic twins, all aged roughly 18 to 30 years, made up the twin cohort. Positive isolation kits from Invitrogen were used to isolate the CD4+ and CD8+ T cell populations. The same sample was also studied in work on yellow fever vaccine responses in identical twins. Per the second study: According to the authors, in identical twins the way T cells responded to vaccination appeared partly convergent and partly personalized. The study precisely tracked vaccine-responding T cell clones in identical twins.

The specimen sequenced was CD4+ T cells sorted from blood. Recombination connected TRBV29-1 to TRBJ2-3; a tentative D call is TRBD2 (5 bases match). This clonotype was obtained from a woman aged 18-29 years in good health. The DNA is TGCAGCGTTGAAGACCCGGGGTTCACAGATACGCAGTATTTT. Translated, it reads CSVEDPGFTDTQYF.